The T cell receptor beta chain described here comes from a study of T-cell memory formation after mild COVID-19. V lost 1 base and J 9 bases, leaving 13 bases between the germline ends. There are 14 residues in the CDR3. Germline V gives CDR1 SGHAT, CDR2 FQNNGV. From the 5' RACE reads, TCRdb called clonotypes with MiXCR, one entry per CDR3 protein. Of 450,000 or so distinct CDR3 sequences in the sample, 20% to 25% were seen once. Notes on the study in general: CD4+ contracting clones lay mainly in CM and EM, CD8+ ones in EMRA.

This clonotype was picked up a small number of times. Its antigen is as yet unknown. The chain carries TRBV11-2 and TRBJ2-1, with TRBD1 as a possible D gene (5 bases). This sequence originates from an adult woman who had mild COVID-19 (a few samples of this study predate the infection). Cell type and time point are not known. Sequencing used PBMCs or a T cell subset sorted from them (not recorded which). CDR3 region: CASSLGGGGSEQFF. The CDR3 DNA follows: TGTGCCAGCAGCTTAGGGGGCGGTGGTTCTGAGCAGTTCTTC.